The text below deals with one T cell receptor beta chain. Antigen unknown. The data were obtained in a study of T cells expressing NK-cell markers. About the study: All TCR beta repertoires analysed originated from sorted CD3+CD56+NKG2C+, CD3+CD56+NKG2C- and CD3+CD56-NKG2C+ T cells. The eight sequenced donors comprised seven who were HCMV-seropositive and one who was seronegative.

The length of the CDR3 is 16 residues. CDR1 MNHNS and CDR2 SASEGT come from the germline V gene. Findings and limits, study-wide: Of the CD8+ T cell pool in about 6 donors, roughly 1.0-7.5% was accounted for by dominant NKG2C+ clonotypes.

5'RACE template switching with UMIs produced the TCR beta cDNA. TCRdb reanalyzed the 5' RACE reads and collapses them to one entry per CDR3 protein, without DNA. There are 500,000 to 600,000 distinct CDR3 sequences in the sample, with approximately 4% held by the top ten. The sample consisted of blood T cells: a sorted CD56 or NKG2C T cell subset, CD4+ or CD8+ T cells, or bulk PBMC T cells (not recorded which). The source of this sequence is a man aged 18 to 30 in good health. V and J are TRBV6-1 and TRBJ2-6; without DNA, the TCRdb call of TRBD1 cannot be checked. The CDR3 sequence: CATNGQGSSGANVLTF.